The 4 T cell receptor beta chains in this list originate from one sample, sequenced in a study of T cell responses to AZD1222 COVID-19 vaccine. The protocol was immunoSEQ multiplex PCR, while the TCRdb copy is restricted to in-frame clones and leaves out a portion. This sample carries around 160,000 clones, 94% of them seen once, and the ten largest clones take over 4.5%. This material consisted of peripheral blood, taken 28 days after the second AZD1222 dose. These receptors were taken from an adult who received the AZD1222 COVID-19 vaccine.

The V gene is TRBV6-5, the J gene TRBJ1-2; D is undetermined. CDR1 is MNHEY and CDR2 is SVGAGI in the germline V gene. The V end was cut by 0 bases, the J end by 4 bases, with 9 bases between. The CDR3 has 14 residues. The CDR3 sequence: CASSYSTGGYGYTF. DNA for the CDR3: TGTGCCAGCAGTTACTCGACCGGAGGCTATGGCTACACCTTC.

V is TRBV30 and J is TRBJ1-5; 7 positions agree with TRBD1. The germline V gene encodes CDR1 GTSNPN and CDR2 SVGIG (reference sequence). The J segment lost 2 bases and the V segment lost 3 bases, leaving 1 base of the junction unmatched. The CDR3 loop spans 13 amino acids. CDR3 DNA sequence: TGTGCCTGGAGGGGGACAGGCAATCAGCCCCAGCATTTT. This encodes CAWRGTGNQPQHF.

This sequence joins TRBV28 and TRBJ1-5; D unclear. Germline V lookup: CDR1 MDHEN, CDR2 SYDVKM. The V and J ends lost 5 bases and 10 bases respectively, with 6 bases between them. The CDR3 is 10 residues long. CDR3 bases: TGTGCCAGCAGTCTCTCCCCCCAGCATTTT. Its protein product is CASSLSPQHF. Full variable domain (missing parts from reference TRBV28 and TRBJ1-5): DVKVTQSSRYLVKRTGEKVFLECVQDMDHENMFWYRQDPGLGLRLIYFSYDVKMKEKGDIPEGYSVSREKKERFSLILESASTNQTSMYLCASSLSPQHFGDGTRLSIL.

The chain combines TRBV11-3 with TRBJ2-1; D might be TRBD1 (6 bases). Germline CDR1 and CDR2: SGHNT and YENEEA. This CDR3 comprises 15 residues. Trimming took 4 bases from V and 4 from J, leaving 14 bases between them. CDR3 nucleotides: TGTGCCAGCAGCTCTATCCCTGGACAGTACAATGAGCAGTTCTTC. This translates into CASSSIPGQYNEQFF.